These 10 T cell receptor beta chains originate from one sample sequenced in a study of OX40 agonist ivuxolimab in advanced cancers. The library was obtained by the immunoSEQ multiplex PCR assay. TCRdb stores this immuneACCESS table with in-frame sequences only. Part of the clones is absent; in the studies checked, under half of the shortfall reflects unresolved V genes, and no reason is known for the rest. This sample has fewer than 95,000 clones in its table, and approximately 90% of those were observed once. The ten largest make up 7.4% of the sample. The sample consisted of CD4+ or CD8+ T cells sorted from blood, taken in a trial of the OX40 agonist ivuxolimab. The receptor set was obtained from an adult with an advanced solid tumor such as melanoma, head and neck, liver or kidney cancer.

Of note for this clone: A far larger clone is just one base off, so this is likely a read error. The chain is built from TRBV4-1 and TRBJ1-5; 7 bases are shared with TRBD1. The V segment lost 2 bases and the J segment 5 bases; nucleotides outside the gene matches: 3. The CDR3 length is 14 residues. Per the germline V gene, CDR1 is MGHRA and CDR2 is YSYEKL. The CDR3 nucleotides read TGCGCCAGCAGCCAACCGGGGACAGATCAGCCCCAGCATTTT. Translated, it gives CASSQPGTDQPQHF.

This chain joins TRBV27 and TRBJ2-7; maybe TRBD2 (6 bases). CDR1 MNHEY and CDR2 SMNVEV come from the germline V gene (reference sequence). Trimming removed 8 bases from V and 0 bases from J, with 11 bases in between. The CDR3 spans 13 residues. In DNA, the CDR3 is TGTGCCAGCTGGGACTGGTCCTCCTACGAGCAGTACTTC. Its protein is CASWDWSSYEQYF.

CDR3 sequence: CASSERLAGTGELFF. CDR3 sequence (DNA): TGCGCCAGCAGTGAGCGACTAGCGGGAACCGGGGAGCTGTTTTTT. The chain has TRBV10-1 and TRBJ2-2; 11 bases are a match to TRBD2. Germline assignment: CDR1 WNHNN and CDR2 SYGVQD (reference sequence). Trimming cost V 2 bases and J 5 bases; bases outside gene matches: 1. The CDR3 runs to 15 residues.

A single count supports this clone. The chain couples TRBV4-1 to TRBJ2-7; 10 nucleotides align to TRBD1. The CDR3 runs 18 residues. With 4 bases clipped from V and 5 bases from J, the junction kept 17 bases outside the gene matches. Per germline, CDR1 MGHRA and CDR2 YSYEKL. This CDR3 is CASSPHPYSRTGGDEQYF. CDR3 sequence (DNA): TGCGCCAGCAGCCCTCACCCATACTCACGGACAGGGGGAGACGAGCAGTACTTC.

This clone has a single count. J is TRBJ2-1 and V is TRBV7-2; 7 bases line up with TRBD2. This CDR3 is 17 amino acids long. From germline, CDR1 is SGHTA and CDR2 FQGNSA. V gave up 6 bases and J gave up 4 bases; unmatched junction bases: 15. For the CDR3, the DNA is TGTGCCAGCAGTTCTCGGACTAGGCCATATCTATACAATGAGCAGTTCTTC. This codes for CASSSRTRPYLYNEQFF.

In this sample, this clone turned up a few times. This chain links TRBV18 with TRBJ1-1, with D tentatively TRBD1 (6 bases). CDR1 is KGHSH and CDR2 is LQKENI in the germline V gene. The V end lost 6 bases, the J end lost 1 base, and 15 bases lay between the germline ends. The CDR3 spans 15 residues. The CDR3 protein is CASSPNGQRNTEAFF. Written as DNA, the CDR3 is TGTGCCAGCTCTCCCAATGGACAGAGGAACACTGAAGCTTTCTTT.

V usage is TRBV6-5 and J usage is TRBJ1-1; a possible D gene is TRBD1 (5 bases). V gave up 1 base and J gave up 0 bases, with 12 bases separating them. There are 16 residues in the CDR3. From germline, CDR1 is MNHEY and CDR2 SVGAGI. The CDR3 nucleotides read TGTGCCAGCAGTTACTGGGGTGACAGCATGAACACTGAAGCTTTCTTT. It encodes CASSYWGDSMNTEAFF.

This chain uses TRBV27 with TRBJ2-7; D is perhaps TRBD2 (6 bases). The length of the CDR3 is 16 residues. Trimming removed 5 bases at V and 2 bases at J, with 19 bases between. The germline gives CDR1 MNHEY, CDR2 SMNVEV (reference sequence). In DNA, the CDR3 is TGTGCCAGCAGTCCCACGGGGGAGCATGGGGCCTACGAGCAGTACTTC. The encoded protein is CASSPTGEHGAYEQYF.

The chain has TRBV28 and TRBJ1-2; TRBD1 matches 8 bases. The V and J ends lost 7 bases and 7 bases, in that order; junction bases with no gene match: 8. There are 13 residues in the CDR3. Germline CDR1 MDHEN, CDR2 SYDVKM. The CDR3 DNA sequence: TGTGCCAGCAAAAACCAGGGGGCGTCTGGCTACACCTTC. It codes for CASKNQGASGYTF.

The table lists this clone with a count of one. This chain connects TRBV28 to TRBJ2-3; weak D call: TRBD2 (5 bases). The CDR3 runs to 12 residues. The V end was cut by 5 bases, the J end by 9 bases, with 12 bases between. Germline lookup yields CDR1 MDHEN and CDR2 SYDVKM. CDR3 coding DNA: TGTGCCAGCAGTGGAGCGGTCGTGACGCAGTATTTT. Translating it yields CASSGAVVTQYF. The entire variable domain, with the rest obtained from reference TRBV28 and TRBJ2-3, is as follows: DVKVTQSSRYLVKRTGEKVFLECVQDMDHENMFWYRQDPGLGLRLIYFSYDVKMKEKGDIPEGYSVSREKKERFSLILESASTNQTSMYLCASSGAVVTQYFGPGTRLTVL.